This T cell receptor (beta chain) is drawn from a study of blood T cell repertoires in COVID-19. About the study: COVID-19 samples from acute and convalescent phases originated in the United States, Italy and Spain. PBMCs, B-cell-depleted T cells, or T cells provided the cDNA or gDNA that made up the material.

V lost 3 bases, J lost 4 bases, and 9 bases lay in between. Germline CDR1 SQVTM, CDR2 ANQGSEA. The CDR3 has 13 amino acids. In the authors' workflow: Using reference gene primer amplification, nucleated cell counts were estimated. TCRdb's table, derived via immunoSEQ multiplex PCR, lists solely in-frame clones and lacks some. V and J calls and clone size are copied from that table; D and trimming were computed from the DNA. The sample has some 150,000 clones; around 87% are singletons. The TCR comes from a man aged 45 to 65 who had recovered from COVID-19. This sequence joins TRBV29-1 and TRBJ2-2; perhaps TRBD1 as D (6 bases). Specimen: peripheral blood. CDR3 protein: CSVDMGATGELFF. The CDR3 coding sequence is TGCAGCGTTGACATGGGGGCCACCGGGGAGCTGTTTTTT.